The 14 T cell receptor beta chains below all came from one sample that was sequenced in a study of response to subunit inactivated influenza vaccine. TCRdb re-called the RT-PCR reads through MiXCR, storing one row per CDR3 protein. The sample records a few hundred thousand distinct CDR3 sequences, about 11% being singletons. The data also belong to a second study, concerning T cells expressing NK-cell markers. That work adds: TCR beta cDNA was made by 5'RACE template switching with UMIs.

Material: PBMCs from blood, obtained on the day of vaccination. All receptors derive from a man aged 45-60 years who received an inactivated influenza vaccine.

The chain recombines TRBV6-2 or TRBV6-3 with TRBJ2-1, with D hard to call. CDR1 MNHEY and CDR2 SVGEGT come from the germline V gene. The CDR3 runs 13 residues. The V end lost 5 bases, the J end lost 4 bases, and 9 bases lay between the germline ends. The CDR3 DNA sequence: TGTGCCAGCAGTCGACGGATTTACAATGAGCAGTTCTTC. It is translated as CASSRRIYNEQFF.

This clonotype has a handful of counts. This chain links TRBV7-9 with TRBJ2-1, with 12 bases aligning to TRBD2. The V gene's germline CDR1 is SEHNR and CDR2 FQNEAQ (reference sequence). This CDR3 has 16 residues. The V and J ends lost 3 bases and 9 bases, in that order; junction bases with no gene match: 9. CDR3 region: CASSFIGLAGYGEQFF. The DNA of the CDR3 is TGTGCCAGCAGCTTTATAGGACTAGCGGGATACGGTGAGCAGTTCTTC. Full variable domain (remainder filled in from reference TRBV7-9 and TRBJ2-1): DTGVSQNPRHKITKRGQNVTFRCDPISEHNRLYWYRQTLGQGPEFLTYFQNEAQLEKSRLLSDRFSAERPKGSFSTLEIQRTEQGDSAMYLCASSFIGLAGYGEQFFGPGTRLTVL.

This clonotype was seen a handful of times. The rearrangement uses TRBV12-3 or TRBV12-4 and TRBJ2-4, with D perhaps matching TRBD1 (5 bases). This CDR3 spans 15 amino acids. Trimming stripped 5 bases from V and 5 bases from J, with 16 bases between. DNA for the CDR3: TGTGCCAGCAGTGATTGGACAATAAAACAAAACATTCAGTACTTC. Protein product: CASSDWTIKQNIQYF.

The V gene is TRBV20-1, the J gene TRBJ2-7; D may match TRBD1 or TRBD2 (6 bases each). V was shortened by 2 bases and J by 6 bases, with 17 bases between the two germline ends. The CDR3 length is 14 residues. Germline CDR1 is DFQATT and CDR2 is SNEGSKA (reference sequence). The CDR3 is CSARRGLESAEQYF. As DNA, the CDR3 is TGCAGTGCTAGACGGGGGCTAGAGAGTGCCGAGCAGTACTTC.

The rearrangement joins TRBV12-3 or TRBV12-4 to TRBJ1-1, with D unclear. The CDR3 covers 14 residues. The ends were cut back, 3 bases at V and 3 bases at J, with 11 bases in the middle. The CDR3 sequence is CASSFGPSYTEAFF. CDR3 bases: TGTGCCAGCAGTTTCGGTCCCTCGTACACTGAAGCTTTCTTT.

This clonotype turned up a few times. The chain links TRBV2 to TRBJ2-7; D gene uncertain. In germline, CDR1 is SNHLY, CDR2 FYNNEI. CDR3 length equals 13 residues. V was shortened by 4 bases and J by 3 bases, with 10 bases between the two germline ends. CDR3 residues: CASSVEPRYEQYF. In DNA, the CDR3 is TGTGCCAGCAGTGTAGAACCTCGCTACGAGCAGTACTTC.

This chain connects TRBV6-5 to TRBJ2-5; 9 bases are a match to TRBD1. The CDR3 totals 15 residues. After removal of 1 base from V and 3 bases from J, the junction contained 3 bases not matched to a gene. Germline-derived CDR1 and CDR2 are MNHEY and SVGAGI. CDR3 loop: CASSYWDRVKETQYF. The CDR3 DNA follows: TGTGCCAGCAGTTACTGGGACAGGGTAAAAGAGACCCAGTACTTC.

The sample holds many counts of this clonotype. V is TRBV12-3 or TRBV12-4 and J is TRBJ1-1, with D unresolved. Deletions cut 1 base from V and 0 bases from J, with 3 bases between. The CDR3 totals 13 residues. The DNA of the CDR3 is TGTGCCAGCAGTTTAGGCGTGAACACTGAAGCTTTCTTT. Amino acid sequence: CASSLGVNTEAFF.

The chain links TRBV11-2 to TRBJ2-4, with 11 bases that match TRBD2. Trimming cost V 5 bases and J 6 bases; bases outside gene matches: 15. This CDR3 contains 18 residues. Germline V CDR1 and CDR2: SGHAT, FQNNGV. This CDR3 reads CASSPRATSGTGGNIQYF. The CDR3 DNA sequence: TGTGCCAGCAGCCCTCGGGCGACTAGCGGGACCGGTGGAAACATTCAGTACTTC.

This chain joins TRBV5-1 and TRBJ2-3, with D possibly TRBD1 on 6 matching bases. The CDR3 runs 15 residues. Germline V gene sequence: CDR1 SGHRS, CDR2 YFSETQ. The ends were cut back, 1 base at V and 4 bases at J, with 13 bases in the middle. The CDR3 DNA sequence: TGCGCCAGCAGCTTGCAAACAGGGTTATCAGATACGCAGTATTTT. Protein: CASSLQTGLSDTQYF.

The J gene is TRBJ2-3, the V gene TRBV12-3 or TRBV12-4, with D possibly matching TRBD2 (6 bases). V was cut by 6 bases and J by 0 bases, with 13 bases left in between. The CDR3 totals 15 residues. CDR3 nucleotides: TGTGCCAGCAGCCTAGCGTCCGCTAGCACAGATACGCAGTATTTT. It yields the protein CASSLASASTDTQYF.

In its sample, this clonotype was seen many times. V is TRBV5-1 and J is TRBJ1-1, with 12 bases fitting TRBD1. The CDR3 sequence is 15 residues long. After removal of 4 bases from V and 5 bases from J, the junction contained 6 bases not matched to a gene. CDR1 SGHRS and CDR2 YFSETQ come from the germline V gene. The CDR3 DNA reads as TGCGCCAGCAGCGGCGGGACAGGGGGCGTAACTGAAGCTTTCTTT. It translates to CASSGGTGGVTEAFF. Full variable domain (rest looked up from reference TRBV5-1 and TRBJ1-1): KAGVTQTPRYLIKTRGQQVTLSCSPISGHRSVSWYQQTPGQGLQFLFEYFSETQRNKGNFPGRFSGRQFSNSRSEMNVSTLELGDSALYLCASSGGTGGVTEAFFGQGTRLTVV.

This clonotype has more than one count but fewer than ten. This chain uses TRBV4-2 with TRBJ1-2; D remains unclear. The CDR3 has 15 residues. Per germline, CDR1 LGHNA and CDR2 YNFKEQ. V was cut by 0 bases and J by 0 bases, with 8 bases left in between. The CDR3 region has the DNA TGTGCCAGCAGCCAAGACAGGTCCTCTAACTATGGCTACACCTTC. Its translation: CASSQDRSSNYGYTF.

This clonotype was observed at least ten times. The rearrangement links TRBV5-1 to TRBJ2-5, with TRBD1 as a possible D gene (5 bases). There are 15 residues in the CDR3. From germline, CDR1 is SGHRS and CDR2 YFSETQ. V lost 0 bases and J lost 0, with 9 bases in between. As DNA, the CDR3 is TGCGCCAGCAGCTTGGTAGGGGTAAACCAAGAGACCCAGTACTTC. It encodes CASSLVGVNQETQYF. Looking up the rest from reference TRBV5-1 and TRBJ2-5 gives the full variable domain: KAGVTQTPRYLIKTRGQQVTLSCSPISGHRSVSWYQQTPGQGLQFLFEYFSETQRNKGNFPGRFSGRQFSNSRSEMNVSTLELGDSALYLCASSLVGVNQETQYFGPGTRLLVL.